Below, 31 T cell receptor beta chains from the same sample are listed, as sequenced in a study of T-cell reconstitution after alpha-beta-depleted transplantation in children. It was with unique molecular identifiers that the TCRbeta library was prepared. TCRdb analysed the PCR reads with MiXCR anew, one entry per CDR3 protein. The repertoire holds around 490,000 distinct CDR3 sequences, with roughly an eighth as singletons. The starting material was PBMCs, mostly from graft donor cells, obtained 180 days after TCRalphabeta/CD19-depleted stem cell transplant. The receptors shown here come from a female patient aged 2-9 years who had a stem cell transplant for aplastic anemia, so the T cells may come from the graft donor.

This clonotype was seen more than once but under ten times. V and J are TRBV5-1 and TRBJ2-2; D gene unclear. V lost 0 bases, J lost 5 bases, and 14 bases lay in between. The CDR3 is 16 amino acids. Germline assignment: CDR1 SGHRS and CDR2 YFSETQ. This CDR3 reads CASSLGAGVRTGELFF. CDR3 sequence (DNA): TGCGCCAGCAGCTTGGGGGCTGGAGTCCGAACCGGGGAGCTGTTTTTT.

This clonotype appeared a few times. V usage is TRBV6-2 or TRBV6-3 and J usage is TRBJ2-1, with 11 bases aligning to TRBD2. V lost 0 bases, J lost 3 bases, and 7 bases stayed unmatched. This CDR3 contains 18 residues. Germline V gene sequence: CDR1 MNHEY, CDR2 SVGEGT. The CDR3 bases are TGTGCCAGCAGTTACTCCCTACTAGCGGGAGAATTCTACAATGAGCAGTTCTTC. Translation: CASSYSLLAGEFYNEQFF.

This clonotype was detected a few times. The chain carries TRBV7-8 and TRBJ2-7, with D possibly being TRBD1 (7 bases). The CDR3 length is 15 residues. V was cut by 5 bases and J by 5 bases, with 19 bases left in between. CDR1 is SGHVS and CDR2 is FQNEAQ in the germline V gene. In DNA, the CDR3 is TGTGCCAGCAGCCCCTACAGGGGAGGCGGACACGAGCAGTACGTC. It codes for CASSPYRGGGHEQYV.

The genes are TRBV18 and TRBJ1-6; 8 bases agree with TRBD1. Germline lookup yields CDR1 KGHSH and CDR2 LQKENI. With V trimmed by 3 bases and J by 10 bases, 14 bases remained unmatched. The CDR3 consists of 17 residues. The CDR3 sequence is CASSPFSFGQGQSPLHF. CDR3 in DNA: TGTGCCAGCTCACCGTTTAGCTTCGGACAGGGACAATCACCCCTCCACTTT.

In its sample, this clonotype was seen a few times. V is TRBV24-1 and J is TRBJ2-7; D is ambiguous. CDR3 size: 10 residues. V gave up 9 bases and J gave up 5 bases, with 7 bases separating them. Germline V gives CDR1 KGHDR, CDR2 SFDVKD. CDR3 coding DNA: TGTGCCACCGAGGAGAACGAGCAGTACGTC. The encoded protein is CATEENEQYV.

This clonotype appeared a few times. The chain links TRBV4-2 to TRBJ1-4; no clear D gene. The CDR3 runs to 15 residues. Between the trimmed V and J ends, which lost 0 bases and 8 bases, there was a span of 13 bases. Germline lookup yields CDR1 LGHNA and CDR2 YNFKEQ. The CDR3 DNA is TGTGCCAGCAGCCAAGAAGGAAACGACGGGGAAAAACTGTTTTTT. Protein: CASSQEGNDGEKLFF.

This clonotype was seen many times. The chain couples TRBV7-2 to TRBJ1-3; D unclear. CDR1 and CDR2 (germline): SGHTA, FQGNSA. The CDR3 is made up of 15 amino acids. The V end lost 4 bases, the J end lost 0 bases, and 10 bases lay between the germline ends. In DNA, the CDR3 is TGTGCCAGCAGCTCTCGCGGCAGCTCTGGAAACACCATATATTTT. It specifies CASSSRGSSGNTIYF. The complete variable domain, with remaining parts taken from reference TRBV7-2 and TRBJ1-3, reads GAGVSQSPSNKVTEKGKDVELRCDPISGHTALYWYRQSLGQGLEFLIYFQGNSAPDKSGLPSDRFSAERTGGSVSTLTIQRTQQEDSAVYLCASSSRGSSGNTIYFGEGSWLTVV.

This clonotype was seen only a few times. The chain is built from TRBV12-3 or TRBV12-4 and TRBJ2-3; D remains ambiguous. Trimming cost V 4 bases and J 9 bases, with 8 bases left between them. The CDR3 has 11 amino acids. The CDR3 nucleotides read TGTGCCAGCAGTTCCGACCCAACGCAGTATTTT. This gives the protein CASSSDPTQYF.

This clonotype turned up a few times. This chain connects TRBV9 to TRBJ2-6; TRBD1 matches at 7 bases. V gave up 5 bases and J gave up 0 bases; unmatched junction bases: 14. Germline V gene lookup returns CDR1 SGDLS and CDR2 YYNGEE. The CDR3 is made up of 19 amino acids. The CDR3: CASSPHDTGQSSGANVLTF. The CDR3 bases are TGTGCCAGCAGTCCTCACGACACGGGACAGAGCTCTGGGGCCAACGTCCTGACTTTC.

A few counts support this clonotype. The chain carries TRBV24-1 and TRBJ1-5; D unclear. Per germline, CDR1 KGHDR and CDR2 SFDVKD. Deletions cut 8 bases from V and 3 bases from J, with 7 bases between. This CDR3 is built from 12 residues. CDR3 DNA sequence: TGTGCCACCAAACCCCACAATCAGCCCCAGCATTTT. Amino acid sequence: CATKPHNQPQHF.

This clonotype has at least ten counts. The chain links TRBV5-1 to TRBJ2-1; 11 bases are shared with TRBD2. CDR3 length equals 15 residues. The V gene's germline CDR1 is SGHRS and CDR2 YFSETQ. With 3 bases clipped from V and 7 bases from J, the junction kept 6 bases outside the gene matches. The DNA of the CDR3 is TGCGCCAGCAGCTCCACTAGCGGGAGCTCGAATGAGCAGTTCTTC. Its translation is CASSSTSGSSNEQFF.

At least ten counts were recorded for this clonotype. The chain has TRBV10-3 and TRBJ1-5; D unresolved. The CDR3 runs 13 residues. Trimming cost V 11 bases and J 1 base, with 12 bases left between them. Germline V CDR1 and CDR2: ENHRY, SYGVKD. The CDR3 is CAVAAGSNQPQHF. The CDR3 DNA reads as TGTGCCGTAGCTGCGGGGAGCAATCAGCCCCAGCATTTT.

This rearrangement joins TRBV11-1 to TRBJ2-1; 9 bases are shared with TRBD2. J lost 0 bases, V lost 1 base, and 7 bases had no gene match. This CDR3 spans 18 amino acids. Germline-derived CDR1 and CDR2 are SGHAT and FQDESV (reference sequence). DNA for the CDR3: TGTGCCAGCAGCTTAGTTATTTCTAGCGGGAACTCCTACAATGAGCAGTTCTTC. Its protein product is CASSLVISSGNSYNEQFF.

The table lists this clonotype with many counts. V and J are TRBV5-5 and TRBJ2-2; D remains ambiguous. V lost 0 bases to trimming and J lost 7 bases, with 4 bases between them. Per the germline V gene, CDR1 is SGHKS and CDR2 is YYEKEE (reference sequence). This CDR3 spans 12 amino acids. CDR3 sequence reads: CASSLAVGELFF. The CDR3 nucleotides are TGTGCCAGCAGCTTGGCGGTCGGGGAGCTGTTTTTT.

This clonotype has only a few counts. The chain has TRBV11-2 and TRBJ2-1; tentative D call: TRBD2 (5 bases). This CDR3 has 15 amino acids. The germline gives CDR1 SGHAT, CDR2 FQNNGV. V lost 2 bases to trimming and J lost 3 bases, with 11 bases between them. In DNA, the CDR3 is TGTGCCAGCAGCTTAATAACACTAGGCTACAATGAGCAGTTCTTC. Amino acids: CASSLITLGYNEQFF.

CDR3 protein: CASSIAPPGHTYEQYV. The CDR3 DNA follows: TGTGCCAGTAGTATAGCGCCCCCGGGACATACTTACGAGCAGTACGTC. V and J are TRBV19 and TRBJ2-7; a weak D match, TRBD1 (6 bases). The germline V gene encodes CDR1 LNHDA and CDR2 SQIVND (reference sequence). The CDR3 sequence is 16 residues long. The V end lost 1 base, the J end lost 4 bases, and 17 bases lay between the germline ends.

The sample holds many counts of this clonotype. DNA of the CDR3: TGCGCCAGCAGTCAGGTCTCTGGGGCCAACGTCCTGACTTTC. Its translation: CASSQVSGANVLTF. V gene TRBV5-1 combines with J gene TRBJ2-6; D remains ambiguous. Trimming left V 5 bases short and J 0 bases short, with 6 bases between. The CDR3 consists of 14 residues. The germline V gene has CDR1 SGHRS and CDR2 YFSETQ. Full variable domain (rest looked up from reference TRBV5-1 and TRBJ2-6): KAGVTQTPRYLIKTRGQQVTLSCSPISGHRSVSWYQQTPGQGLQFLFEYFSETQRNKGNFPGRFSGRQFSNSRSEMNVSTLELGDSALYLCASSQVSGANVLTFGAGSRLTVL.

The chain combines TRBV5-1 with TRBJ2-7; 11 bases map to TRBD1. The junction had 4 bases not matched to a gene; V was cut back by 3 bases and J by 2 bases. The CDR3 is 15 residues long. Germline V lookup: CDR1 SGHRS, CDR2 YFSETQ. The chain's CDR3 is CASSSDRGRTYEQYF. The CDR3 region has the DNA TGCGCCAGCAGCTCGGACAGGGGGCGGACCTACGAGCAGTACTTC.

This clonotype was counted a single time. V gene TRBV18 combines with J gene TRBJ1-4; D is perhaps TRBD1 (6 bases). CDR3 length equals 14 residues. Germline CDR1 KGHSH, CDR2 LQKENI. The germline V and J ends were trimmed by 1 base and 8 bases, with 11 bases remaining between them. This chain's CDR3 is CASSPQQGEEKLFF. CDR3 nucleotides: TGTGCCAGCTCACCACAACAGGGAGAGGAAAAACTGTTTTTT.

This clonotype has at least ten counts. The CDR3 DNA sequence: TGCGCCAGCAGCTTGGATAACACCGGGGAGCTGTTTTTT. Translation gives CASSLDNTGELFF. This chain connects TRBV5-1 to TRBJ2-2; no clear D gene. The CDR3 sequence is 13 residues long. Trimming took 0 bases from V and 2 from J, leaving 2 bases between them. CDR1 and CDR2 (germline): SGHRS, YFSETQ. The full variable domain, completed using reference TRBV5-1 and TRBJ2-2, is KAGVTQTPRYLIKTRGQQVTLSCSPISGHRSVSWYQQTPGQGLQFLFEYFSETQRNKGNFPGRFSGRQFSNSRSEMNVSTLELGDSALYLCASSLDNTGELFFGEGSRLTVL.

This rearrangement joins TRBV5-1 to TRBJ1-5, with a tentative D call TRBD1 (5 bases). Germline lookup yields CDR1 SGHRS and CDR2 YFSETQ. The CDR3 is 13 amino acids. V was shortened by 4 bases and J by 5 bases, with 10 bases between the two germline ends. CDR3 DNA sequence: TGCGCCAGCAGCCAGACAGTGGATCAGCCCCAGCATTTT. This sequence encodes CASSQTVDQPQHF.

This clonotype was seen ten or more times. V gene TRBV10-3 combines with J gene TRBJ2-1, with a tentative D call TRBD1 (5 bases). The germline V and J ends were trimmed by 0 bases and 2 bases, with 14 bases remaining between them. The CDR3 has 17 residues. The germline V gene has CDR1 ENHRY and CDR2 SYGVKD. As DNA, the CDR3 is TGTGCCATCAGTGAGTCGAGACCAGGGATCGCCTACAATGAGCAGTTCTTC. Residues: CAISESRPGIAYNEQFF.

The chain joins TRBV6-2 or TRBV6-3 to TRBJ2-1; no clear D. The CDR3 spans 16 residues. The V and J ends lost 2 bases and 5 bases respectively, with 16 bases between them. Germline V gene lookup returns CDR1 MNHEY and CDR2 SVGEGT. CDR3 amino acids: CASSYPLPSLNNEQFF. In DNA form, the CDR3 reads TGTGCCAGCAGTTACCCCCTACCTTCTCTGAACAATGAGCAGTTCTTC.

This clonotype has more than one count but fewer than ten. The rearrangement joins TRBV28 to TRBJ1-4; tentative D call: TRBD1 (6 bases). V lost 5 bases and J lost 8, with 6 bases in between. The CDR3 covers 11 residues. The germline V gene has CDR1 MDHEN and CDR2 SYDVKM. The CDR3: CASSDREKLFF. The CDR3 DNA reads TGTGCCAGCAGTGACAGGGAAAAACTGTTTTTT.

The chain joins TRBV7-3 to TRBJ2-7; 11 bases line up with TRBD1. CDR1 is SGHTA and CDR2 is FQGTGA in the germline V gene. The CDR3 loop spans 14 amino acids. V was pared by 5 bases and J by 12 bases, with 12 bases of the junction left unmatched. For the CDR3, the DNA is TGTGCCAGCAGCACGACCGGGACAGGGGGTGACATGTACTTC. Translated: CASSTTGTGGDMYF.

V gene TRBV7-2 combines with J gene TRBJ2-5, with D perhaps being TRBD1 or TRBD2 (6 bases each). This CDR3 has 15 amino acids. Between the trimmed V and J ends, which lost 1 base and 5 bases, there was a span of 14 bases. CDR1 SGHTA and CDR2 FQGNSA come from the germline V gene. In DNA form, the CDR3 reads TGTGCCAGCAGCTTAGGGAGGGGGAGGAGGGAGACCCAGTACTTC. It codes for CASSLGRGRRETQYF.

This clonotype has a handful of counts. The rearrangement joins TRBV18 to TRBJ2-4; D is possibly TRBD1 or TRBD2 (5 bases each). Germline V gives CDR1 KGHSH, CDR2 LQKENI. Between the trimmed V and J ends, which lost 3 bases and 6 bases, there was a span of 18 bases. CDR3 size: 16 residues. CDR3 loop: CASSPGTSSLPNIQYF. The CDR3 nucleotides are TGTGCCAGCTCACCGGGGACCAGTTCTTTGCCAAACATTCAGTACTTC.

CDR3 loop: CASSFEGSSYEQYF. The CDR3, as DNA: TGTGCCAGCAGTTTCGAGGGGAGCTCCTACGAGCAGTACTTC. This chain links TRBV28 with TRBJ2-7; D may be TRBD1 or TRBD2 (5 bases each). V shed 3 bases and J shed 0 bases, with 9 bases lying between them. CDR1 is MDHEN, CDR2 SYDVKM, per germline. The CDR3 runs 14 residues.

The chain uses TRBV12-5 and TRBJ2-5; 8 bases match TRBD2. CDR3 size: 14 residues. The germline CDR1 and CDR2 sequences are LGHNT and FRNRAP. The ends lost 5 bases at V and 0 bases at J; junction bases unmatched: 2. The CDR3 is CASGKGLDQETQYF. In DNA form, the CDR3 reads TGTGCTAGTGGTAAGGGACTAGACCAAGAGACCCAGTACTTC.

This clonotype was observed many times. The chain uses TRBV5-8 and TRBJ2-5, with D hard to call. The CDR3 runs 17 residues. The V end lost 0 bases, the J end lost 3 bases, and 18 bases lay between the germline ends. CDR1 is SGHTS and CDR2 is YDEGEE in the germline V gene. The chain's CDR3 is CASSLGSRADTKETQYF. As DNA, the CDR3 is TGTGCCAGCAGCTTGGGGTCTCGAGCAGATACAAAAGAGACCCAGTACTTC. Based on the CDR3 plus reference TRBV5-8 and TRBJ2-5, the full variable domain is EAGVTQSPTHLIKTRGQQATLRCSPISGHTSVYWYQQALGLGLQFLLWYDEGEERNRGNFPPRFSGRQFPNYSSELNVNALELEDSALYLCASSLGSRADTKETQYFGPGTRLLVL.

The chain is built from TRBV24-1 and TRBJ2-4; D not resolved. Between the trimmed V and J ends, which lost 5 bases and 6 bases, there was a span of 13 bases. The CDR3 is 14 residues long. Germline V gene sequence: CDR1 KGHDR, CDR2 SFDVKD. This CDR3 is CATSVDHRVNIQYF. The CDR3 DNA is TGTGCCACCAGTGTAGATCACAGAGTAAACATTCAGTACTTC.